Below are 9 T cell receptor beta chains sequenced from a single sample in a study of blood T cell repertoires in COVID-19. Measured with immunoSEQ multiplex PCR; TCRdb has only the in-frame clones, and not every one. The sample carries 120,000 to 150,000 clones, about four fifths recorded once. The sequencing input was PBMCs or T cells enriched from blood (not recorded which). These receptors originate from a woman aged 50 to 65 with acute COVID-19.

This clone was seen just once. V and J are TRBV18 and TRBJ2-7; 10 bases map to TRBD2. V trimming: 6 bases; J trimming: 5 bases; junction bases outside the gene matches: 10. Germline V gene lookup returns CDR1 KGHSH and CDR2 LQKENI. There are 15 residues in the CDR3. In DNA, the CDR3 is TGTGCCAGCTCCCAGCGGGCTAGCGGGAGTCACGAGCAGTACTTC. Protein product: CASSQRASGSHEQYF.

Written as DNA, the CDR3 is TGTGCCAGTAGGACCACCAGTTTTGGAGGCTATGGCTACACCTTC. Protein sequence: CASRTTSFGGYGYTF. The rearrangement links TRBV19 to TRBJ1-2, with D uncertain. Trimming shortened V by 6 bases and J by 4 bases, and 18 bases separated the two germline ends. This CDR3 is 15 amino acids long. CDR1 LNHDA and CDR2 SQIVND come from the germline V gene (reference sequence).

V gene TRBV9 combines with J gene TRBJ1-2; 9 bases are shared with TRBD1. This CDR3 is built from 14 residues. V gave up 3 bases and J gave up 10 bases; unmatched junction bases: 10. Germline V gene sequence: CDR1 SGDLS, CDR2 YYNGEE. The CDR3 loop reads CASSAKVTGGDYTF. The CDR3 DNA follows: TGTGCCAGCAGCGCTAAAGTCACAGGGGGCGACTACACCTTC.

The V call is TRBV7-2, the J call TRBJ1-2; D perhaps matches TRBD1 (6 bases). Germline V CDR1 and CDR2: SGHTA, FQGNSA. Between the trimmed V and J ends, which lost 1 base and 5 bases, there was a span of 8 bases. This CDR3 has 13 amino acids. As DNA, the CDR3 is TGTGCCAGCAGCTTAGGGACAGCATATGGCTACACCTTC. It specifies CASSLGTAYGYTF.

The chain uses TRBV6-5 and TRBJ2-7; TRBD1 agrees at 7 bases. V lost 6 bases and J lost 2; bases outside the gene matches: 4. CDR1 MNHEY and CDR2 SVGAGI come from the germline V gene. The CDR3 covers 13 residues. The CDR3 DNA reads TGTGCCAGCAGGACCGGGACAGCCTACGAGCAGTACTTC. Its protein product is CASRTGTAYEQYF.

Details on this clone: Other DNA sequences in this sample translate to the same CDR3. The genes are TRBV30 and TRBJ2-7, with 7 bases aligning to TRBD2. The CDR3 is made up of 11 amino acids. Trimming removed 4 bases from V and 3 bases from J; junction bases left unmatched: 0. Germline V gives CDR1 GTSNPN, CDR2 SVGIG (reference sequence). CDR3 protein: CAWTSGYEQYF. DNA for the CDR3: TGTGCCTGGACTAGCGGCTACGAGCAGTACTTC.

The chain carries TRBV19 and TRBJ1-5; D not certain. The CDR3 runs 13 residues. The ends were cut back, 5 bases at V and 11 bases at J, with 16 bases in the middle. Germline loops: CDR1 LNHDA, CDR2 SQIVND (reference sequence). The CDR3 bases are TGTGCCAGTAGTTCAACAGTGGCAGGTGCCCAGCATTTT. It codes for CASSSTVAGAQHF.

The chain links TRBV6-5 to TRBJ1-5, with 9 bases aligning to TRBD1. With 4 bases clipped from V and 1 base from J, the junction kept 2 bases outside the gene matches. This CDR3 has 15 residues. CDR1 is MNHEY and CDR2 is SVGAGI in the germline V gene. Here the CDR3 reads CASSLTGGSNQPQHF. DNA for the CDR3: TGTGCCAGCAGTTTGACAGGGGGAAGCAATCAGCCCCAGCATTTT.

This clone was detected only once. J is TRBJ1-1 and V is TRBV6-1, with D unresolved. CDR3 length: 13 amino acids. CDR1 is MNHNS, CDR2 SASEGT, per germline. Deletions cut 2 bases from V and 1 base from J, with 5 bases between. In DNA, the CDR3 is TGTGCCAGCAGTGAACTAGGGAACACTGAAGCTTTCTTT. This gives the protein CASSELGNTEAFF.